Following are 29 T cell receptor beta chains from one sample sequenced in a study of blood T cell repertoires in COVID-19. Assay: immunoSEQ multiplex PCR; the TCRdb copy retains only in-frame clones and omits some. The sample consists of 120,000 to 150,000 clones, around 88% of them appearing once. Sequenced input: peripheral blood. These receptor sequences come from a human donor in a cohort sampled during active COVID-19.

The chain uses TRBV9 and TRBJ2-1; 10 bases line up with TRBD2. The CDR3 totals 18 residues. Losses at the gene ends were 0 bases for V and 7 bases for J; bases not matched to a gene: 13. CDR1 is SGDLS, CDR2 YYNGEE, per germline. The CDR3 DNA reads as TGTGCCAGCAGCGTAGCCCCTTATACTAGCGGGGTAAGGAATGAGCAGTTCTTC. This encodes CASSVAPYTSGVRNEQFF.

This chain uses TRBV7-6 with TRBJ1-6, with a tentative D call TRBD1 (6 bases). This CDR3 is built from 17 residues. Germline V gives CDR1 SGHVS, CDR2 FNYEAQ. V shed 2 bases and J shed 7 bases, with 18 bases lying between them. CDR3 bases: TGTGCCAGCAGCTTAAGGGGGATTGGGTCAGCCAATTCACCCCTCCACTTT. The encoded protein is CASSLRGIGSANSPLHF.

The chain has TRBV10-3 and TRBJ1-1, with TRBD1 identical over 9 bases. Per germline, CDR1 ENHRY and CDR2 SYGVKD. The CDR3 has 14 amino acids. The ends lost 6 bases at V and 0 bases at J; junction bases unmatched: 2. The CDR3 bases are TGTGCCATCAGGAGGACAGGGGTGAACACTGAAGCTTTCTTT. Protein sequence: CAIRRTGVNTEAFF.

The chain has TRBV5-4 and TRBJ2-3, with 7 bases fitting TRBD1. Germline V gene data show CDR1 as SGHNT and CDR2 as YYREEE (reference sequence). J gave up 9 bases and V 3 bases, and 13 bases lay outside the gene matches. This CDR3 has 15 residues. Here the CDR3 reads CASSSEGGGRRTQYF. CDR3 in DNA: TGTGCCAGCAGCTCGGAAGGGGGCGGCAGGCGCACGCAGTATTTT. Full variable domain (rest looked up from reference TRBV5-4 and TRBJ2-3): ETGVTQSPTHLIKTRGQQVTLRCSSQSGHNTVSWYQQALGQGPQFIFQYYREEENGRGNFPPRFSGLQFPNYSSELNVNALELDDSALYLCASSSEGGGRRTQYFGPGTRLTVL.

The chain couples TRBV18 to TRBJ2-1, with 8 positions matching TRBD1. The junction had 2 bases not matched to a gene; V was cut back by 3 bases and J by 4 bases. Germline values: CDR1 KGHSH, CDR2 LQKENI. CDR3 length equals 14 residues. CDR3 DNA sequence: TGTGCCAGCTCACCTAGACAGGGGTACAATGAGCAGTTCTTC. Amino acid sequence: CASSPRQGYNEQFF.

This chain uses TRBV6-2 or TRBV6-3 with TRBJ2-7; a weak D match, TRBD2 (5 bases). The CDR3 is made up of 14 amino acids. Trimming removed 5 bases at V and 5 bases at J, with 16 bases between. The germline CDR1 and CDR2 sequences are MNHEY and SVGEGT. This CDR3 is CASSTDPSSHEQYF. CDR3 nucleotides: TGTGCCAGCAGTACGGACCCGTCTAGCCACGAGCAGTACTTC.

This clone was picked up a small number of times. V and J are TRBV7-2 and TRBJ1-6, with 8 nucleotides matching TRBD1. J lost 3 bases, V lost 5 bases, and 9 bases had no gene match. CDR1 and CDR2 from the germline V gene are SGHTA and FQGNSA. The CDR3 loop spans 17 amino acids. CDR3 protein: CASSPTVDRVYNSPLHF. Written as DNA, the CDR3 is TGTGCCAGCAGCCCGACCGTGGACAGGGTCTATAATTCACCCCTCCACTTT.

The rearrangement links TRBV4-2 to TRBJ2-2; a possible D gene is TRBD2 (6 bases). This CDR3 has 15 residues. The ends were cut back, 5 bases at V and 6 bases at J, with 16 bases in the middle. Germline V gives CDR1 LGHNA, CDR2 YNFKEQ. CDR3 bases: TGTGCCAGCAGCGCCCGACTAGGGTCGCCCGGGGAGCTGTTTTTT. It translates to CASSARLGSPGELFF.

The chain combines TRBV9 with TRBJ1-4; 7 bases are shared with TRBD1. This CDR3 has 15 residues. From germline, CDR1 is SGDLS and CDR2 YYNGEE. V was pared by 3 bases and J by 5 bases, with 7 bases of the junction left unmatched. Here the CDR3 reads CASSAHRGRNEKLFF. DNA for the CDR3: TGTGCCAGCAGCGCCCACAGGGGAAGAAATGAAAAACTGTTTTTT.

CDR3 in amino acids: CASSHTNGLSTGELFF. The DNA of the CDR3 is TGTGCCAGCAGCCACACCAATGGACTCTCCACCGGGGAGCTGTTTTTT. V gene TRBV7-8 combines with J gene TRBJ2-2; D is possibly TRBD2 (5 bases). Between the trimmed V and J ends, which lost 5 bases and 4 bases, there was a span of 17 bases. From germline, CDR1 is SGHVS and CDR2 FQNEAQ. The CDR3 has 16 residues.

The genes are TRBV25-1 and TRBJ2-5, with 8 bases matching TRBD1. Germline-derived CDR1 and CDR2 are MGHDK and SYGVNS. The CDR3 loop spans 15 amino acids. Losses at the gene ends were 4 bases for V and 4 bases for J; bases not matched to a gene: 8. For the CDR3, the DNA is TGTGCCAGCAGTGGCGGACAGGGAAGTACAGAGACCCAGTACTTC. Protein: CASSGGQGSTETQYF.

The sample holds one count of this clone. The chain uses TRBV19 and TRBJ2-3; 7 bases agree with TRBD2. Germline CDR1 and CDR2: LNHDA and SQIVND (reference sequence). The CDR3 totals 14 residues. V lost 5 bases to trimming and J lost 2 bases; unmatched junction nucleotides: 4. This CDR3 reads CASSPGLVTDTQYF. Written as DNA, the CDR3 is TGTGCCAGTAGTCCAGGACTAGTCACAGATACGCAGTATTTT.

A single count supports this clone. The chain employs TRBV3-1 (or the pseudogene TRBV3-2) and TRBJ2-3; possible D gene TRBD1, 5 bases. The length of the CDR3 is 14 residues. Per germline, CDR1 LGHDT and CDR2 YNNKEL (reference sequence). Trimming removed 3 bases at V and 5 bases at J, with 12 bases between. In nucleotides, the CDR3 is TGTGCCAGCAGCCACCCTCTAGGGGTAGATACGCAGTATTTT. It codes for CASSHPLGVDTQYF.

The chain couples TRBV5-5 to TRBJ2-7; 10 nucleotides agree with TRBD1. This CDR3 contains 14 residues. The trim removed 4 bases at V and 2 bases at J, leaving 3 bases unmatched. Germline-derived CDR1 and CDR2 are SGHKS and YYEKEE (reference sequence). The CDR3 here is CASSPGQGPYEQYF. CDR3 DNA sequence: TGTGCCAGCAGCCCGGGACAGGGGCCCTACGAGCAGTACTTC.

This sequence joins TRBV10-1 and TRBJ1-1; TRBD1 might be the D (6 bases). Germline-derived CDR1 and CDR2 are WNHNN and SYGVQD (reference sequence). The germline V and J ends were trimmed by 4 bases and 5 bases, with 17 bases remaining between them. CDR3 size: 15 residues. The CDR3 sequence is CASSGGRGRKTEAFF. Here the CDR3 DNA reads TGCGCCAGCAGTGGGGGGAGGGGGAGGAAGACTGAAGCTTTCTTT.

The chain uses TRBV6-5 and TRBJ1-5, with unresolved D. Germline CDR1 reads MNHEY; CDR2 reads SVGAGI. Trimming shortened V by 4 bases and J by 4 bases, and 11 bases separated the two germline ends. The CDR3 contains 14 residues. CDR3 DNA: TGTGCCAGCAGTTCGTCTAGGCGGAATCAGCCCCAGCATTTT. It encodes CASSSSRRNQPQHF.

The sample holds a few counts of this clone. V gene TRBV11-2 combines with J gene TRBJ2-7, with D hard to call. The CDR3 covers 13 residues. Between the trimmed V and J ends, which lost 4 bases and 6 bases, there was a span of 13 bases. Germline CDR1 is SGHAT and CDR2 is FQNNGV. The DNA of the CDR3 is TGTGCCAGCAGCTCACCCCTCGGGTCCGAGCAGTACTTC. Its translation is CASSSPLGSEQYF. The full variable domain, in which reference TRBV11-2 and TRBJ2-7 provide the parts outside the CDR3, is EAGVAQSPRYKIIEKRQSVAFWCNPISGHATLYWYQQILGQGPKLLIQFQNNGVVDDSQLPKDRFSAERLKGVDSTLKIQPAKLEDSAVYLCASSSPLGSEQYFGPGTRLTVT.

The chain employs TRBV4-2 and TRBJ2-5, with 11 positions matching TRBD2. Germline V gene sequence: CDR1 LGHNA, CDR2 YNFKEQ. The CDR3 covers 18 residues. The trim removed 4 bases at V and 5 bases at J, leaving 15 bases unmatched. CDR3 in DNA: TGTGCCAGCAGCCGCCAAGCCAGCCTAGCGGGGGGCCGGGAGACCCAGTACTTC. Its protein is CASSRQASLAGGRETQYF.

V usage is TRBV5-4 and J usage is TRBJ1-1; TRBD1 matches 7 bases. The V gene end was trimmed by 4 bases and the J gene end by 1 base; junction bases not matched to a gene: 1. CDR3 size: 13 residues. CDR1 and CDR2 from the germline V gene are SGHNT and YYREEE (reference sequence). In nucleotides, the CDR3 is TGTGCCAGCAGCAGGACAGGGAACACTGAAGCTTTCTTT. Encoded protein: CASSRTGNTEAFF. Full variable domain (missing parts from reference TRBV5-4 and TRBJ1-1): ETGVTQSPTHLIKTRGQQVTLRCSSQSGHNTVSWYQQALGQGPQFIFQYYREEENGRGNFPPRFSGLQFPNYSSELNVNALELDDSALYLCASSRTGNTEAFFGQGTRLTVV.

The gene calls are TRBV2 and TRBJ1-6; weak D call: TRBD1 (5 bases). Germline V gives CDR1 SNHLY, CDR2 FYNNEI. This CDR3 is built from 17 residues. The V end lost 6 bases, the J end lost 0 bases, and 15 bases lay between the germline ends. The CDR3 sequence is CASRSDSFSSYNSPLHF. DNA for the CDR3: TGTGCCAGCAGATCAGACAGTTTTAGCTCCTATAATTCACCCCTCCACTTT. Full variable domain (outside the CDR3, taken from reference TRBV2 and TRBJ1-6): EPEVTQTPSHQVTQMGQEVILRCVPISNHLYFYWYRQILGQKVEFLVSFYNNEISEKSEIFDDQFSVERPDGSNFTLKIRSTKLEDSAMYFCASRSDSFSSYNSPLHFGNGTRLTVT.

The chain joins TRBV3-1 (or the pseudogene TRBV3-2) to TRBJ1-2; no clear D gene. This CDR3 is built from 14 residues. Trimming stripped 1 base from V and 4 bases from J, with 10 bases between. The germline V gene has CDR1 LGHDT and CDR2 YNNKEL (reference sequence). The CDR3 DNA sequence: TGTGCCAGCAGCCAAGCTTCGGGTGGCTATGGCTACACCTTC. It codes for CASSQASGGYGYTF.

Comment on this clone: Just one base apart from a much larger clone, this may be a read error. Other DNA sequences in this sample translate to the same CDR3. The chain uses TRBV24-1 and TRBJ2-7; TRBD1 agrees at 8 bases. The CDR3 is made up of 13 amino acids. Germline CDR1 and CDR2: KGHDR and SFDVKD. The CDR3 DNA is TGTGCCACTAGTGATCCCAGGGGGCTTGAGCAGTACTTC. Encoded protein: CATSDPRGLEQYF.

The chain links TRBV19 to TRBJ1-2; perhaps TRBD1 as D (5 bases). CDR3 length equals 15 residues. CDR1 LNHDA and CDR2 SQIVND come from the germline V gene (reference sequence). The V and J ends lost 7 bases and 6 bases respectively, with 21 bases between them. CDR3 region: CASTSEKRGFNGYTF. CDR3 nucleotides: TGTGCCAGTACCTCAGAAAAACGGGGGTTCAATGGCTACACCTTC.

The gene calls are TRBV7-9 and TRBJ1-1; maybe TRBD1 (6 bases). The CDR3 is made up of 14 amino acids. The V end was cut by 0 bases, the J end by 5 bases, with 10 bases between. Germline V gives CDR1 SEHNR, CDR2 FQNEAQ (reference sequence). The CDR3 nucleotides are TGTGCCAGCAGCTTAGCCGCAGGGGCGACTGAAGCTTTCTTT. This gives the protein CASSLAAGATEAFF.

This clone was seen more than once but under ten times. CDR3 nucleotides: TGTGCCAGTCAGCCCTTGGGGCAGGGGTTGTACAATGAGCAGTTCTTC. Translation: CASQPLGQGLYNEQFF. The chain has TRBV19 and TRBJ2-1, with D possibly being TRBD1 (6 bases). V lost 8 bases and J 4 bases, leaving 21 bases between the germline ends. There are 16 residues in the CDR3. CDR1 is LNHDA, CDR2 SQIVND, per germline (reference sequence).

CDR3 coding DNA: TGTGCCAGCAGCTTAGAGGAGCGGGGGGAGGGAGAAAAACTGTTTTTT. The encoded protein is CASSLEERGEGEKLFF. This chain uses TRBV11-3 with TRBJ1-4; D possibly corresponds to TRBD1 (5 bases). The CDR3 length is 16 residues. Germline CDR1 reads SGHNT; CDR2 reads YENEEA. The V gene lost 0 bases and the J gene lost 8 bases, with 16 bases spanning the gap.

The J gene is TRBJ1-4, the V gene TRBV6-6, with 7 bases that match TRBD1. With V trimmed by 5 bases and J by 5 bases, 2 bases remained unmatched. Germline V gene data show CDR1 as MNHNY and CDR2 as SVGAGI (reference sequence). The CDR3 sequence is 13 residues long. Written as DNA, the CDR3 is TGTGCCAGCAGTGTACAGGGGAATGAAAAACTGTTTTTT. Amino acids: CASSVQGNEKLFF.

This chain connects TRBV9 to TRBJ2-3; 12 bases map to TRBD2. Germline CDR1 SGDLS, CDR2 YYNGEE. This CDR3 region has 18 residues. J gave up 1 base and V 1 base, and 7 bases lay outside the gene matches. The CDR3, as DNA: TGTGCCAGCAGCGTACGGGCTAGCGGGGGGGTCGGCACAGATACGCAGTATTTT. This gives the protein CASSVRASGGVGTDTQYF.

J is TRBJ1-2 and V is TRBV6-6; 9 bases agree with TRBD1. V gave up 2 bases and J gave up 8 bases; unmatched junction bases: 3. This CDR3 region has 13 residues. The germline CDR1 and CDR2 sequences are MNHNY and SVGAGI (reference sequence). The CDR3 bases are TGTGCCAGCAGTTACAGGGACAGGGACGGCTACACCTTC. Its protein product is CASSYRDRDGYTF.